A single sample is the source of the 12 T cell receptor beta chains below, sequenced in a study of regulatory T cells in long-lasting Graves disease. Building the TCR beta libraries relied on iRepertoire HTBI primers, and CDR3 regions underwent Arm-PCR. TCRdb recomputed calls from the multiplex PCR reads with MiXCR, one row per CDR3 protein. The data contain a few hundred thousand distinct CDR3 sequences, around a quarter of them singletons. Time point in this sample: persistent/refractory GD, antithyroid drugs over 5 years with positive TRAb. Extracted RNA from PBMCs served as the source of the TCR library. Specimen: peripheral blood mononuclear cells (PBMCs), collected when the disease was refractory, from a patient treated with antithyroid drugs. The receptors originated from a female donor with Graves disease.

This clonotype was detected many times. The rearrangement joins TRBV7-6 to TRBJ2-5; D could derive from TRBD1 or TRBD2 (5 bases each). The CDR3 sequence is 15 residues long. Looked up from germline, CDR1 is SGHVS and CDR2 is FNYEAQ. Trimming removed 1 base at V and 5 bases at J, with 14 bases between. The CDR3 nucleotides are TGTGCCAGCAGCTTAGACGAGGGGTTGAGTGAGACCCAGTACTTC. It translates to CASSLDEGLSETQYF. The variable domain in full, completed from reference TRBV7-6 and TRBJ2-5, reads GAGVSQSPRYKVTKRGQDVALRCDPISGHVSLYWYRQALGQGPEFLTYFNYEAQQDKSGLPNDRFSAERPEGSISTLTIQRTEQRDSAMYRCASSLDEGLSETQYFGPGTRLLVL.

The sample holds many counts of this clonotype. V is TRBV29-1 and J is TRBJ2-4; 10 bases agree with TRBD2. Germline V gene data show CDR1 as SQVTM and CDR2 as ANQGSEA. CDR3 length equals 14 residues. The J segment lost 3 bases and the V segment lost 6 bases, leaving 5 bases of the junction unmatched. This chain's CDR3 is CSVGTSVGKNIQYF. The DNA for the CDR3 is TGCAGCGTGGGGACTAGCGTCGGCAAAAACATTCAGTACTTC.

A word on this clonotype: Given a much more abundant clone one base away, this may be a read error. The CDR3 nucleotides read TGTGCCAGCAGGGTATCCGAGACAGGCTACGAGCAGTACTTC. This encodes CASRVSETGYEQYF. V is TRBV28 and J is TRBJ2-7; maybe TRBD1 (6 bases). The CDR3 consists of 14 residues. The V end lost 6 bases, the J end lost 3 bases, and 15 bases lay between the germline ends. Germline V CDR1 and CDR2: MDHEN, SYDVKM.

The chain joins TRBV20-1 to TRBJ1-1; TRBD1 might be the D (6 bases). Per the germline V gene, CDR1 is DFQATT and CDR2 is SNEGSKA (reference sequence). The CDR3 consists of 15 residues. V was cut by 3 bases and J by 0 bases, with 14 bases left in between. CDR3 nucleotides: TGCAGTGCTAGTCGGAGGGGGGATATGAACACTGAAGCTTTCTTT. It yields the protein CSASRRGDMNTEAFF.

In this sample, this clonotype turned up many times. V is TRBV3-1 and J is TRBJ1-1, with D possibly being TRBD1 (5 bases). CDR1 is LGHDT and CDR2 is YNNKEL in the germline V gene (reference sequence). This CDR3 contains 13 residues. Trimming pared 8 bases from V and 1 base from J, leaving 11 bases between. The CDR3 DNA reads TGTGCCAGCGGTAAGGGGAAGAACACTGAAGCTTTCTTT. Its protein product is CASGKGKNTEAFF.

The gene calls are TRBV7-9 and TRBJ1-4; 10 positions match TRBD1. The junction had 3 bases not matched to a gene; V was cut back by 5 bases and J by 6 bases. The germline CDR1 and CDR2 sequences are SEHNR and FQNEAQ (reference sequence). The CDR3 is 14 residues long. The CDR3 DNA reads as TGTGCCAGCAGCCAAGGGACAGGGGATGAAAAACTGTTTTTT. Translation gives CASSQGTGDEKLFF.

This clonotype has at least ten counts. This rearrangement joins TRBV7-9 to TRBJ1-1, with no clear D. CDR3 length equals 13 residues. The ends were cut back, 5 bases at V and 2 bases at J, with 9 bases in the middle. Germline V CDR1 and CDR2: SEHNR, FQNEAQ (reference sequence). In DNA, the CDR3 is TGTGCCAGCAGCCCCGGGTCTAACACTGAAGCTTTCTTT. Protein sequence: CASSPGSNTEAFF.

The gene calls are TRBV5-1 and TRBJ2-5; TRBD1 might be the D (6 bases). Trimming pared 0 bases from V and 5 bases from J, leaving 14 bases between. The germline V gene has CDR1 SGHRS and CDR2 YFSETQ. This CDR3 comprises 15 residues. Written as DNA, the CDR3 is TGCGCCAGCAGCTTGGCCCAGGGGCCGGGGGAGACCCAGTACTTC. This translates into CASSLAQGPGETQYF.

Comments on this clonotype: The junction differs from germline at one of its ends, possibly a read error. The chain has TRBV19 and TRBJ2-2; D may be TRBD2 (6 bases). The CDR3 totals 16 residues. The germline CDR1 and CDR2 sequences are LNHDA and SQIVND (reference sequence). The CDR3 reads CASSRAWQEPLGGLFF. The CDR3 DNA reads TGTGCCAGTAGCAGGGCGTGGCAGGAACCACTGGGGGGGCTGTTTTTT.

This chain links TRBV30 with TRBJ1-2; D ambiguous. This CDR3 spans 14 amino acids. V was pared by 2 bases and J by 10 bases, with 20 bases between. CDR1 is GTSNPN and CDR2 is SVGIG in the germline V gene (reference sequence). This CDR3 is CAWSSLSGVLDYTF. CDR3 in DNA: TGTGCCTGGAGTTCCCTTAGCGGGGTACTGGACTACACCTTC.

This sequence joins TRBV2 and TRBJ2-3; D possibly corresponds to TRBD2 (6 bases). Germline lookup yields CDR1 SNHLY and CDR2 FYNNEI. Trimming shortened V by 4 bases and J by 0 bases, and 14 bases separated the two germline ends. The CDR3 extends over 16 amino acids. The CDR3 spells CASSAWDWLSTDTQYF. The CDR3 DNA is TGTGCCAGCAGTGCATGGGACTGGCTAAGCACAGATACGCAGTATTTT.

V gene TRBV5-1 combines with J gene TRBJ2-2; 8 bases fit TRBD1. Germline CDR1 and CDR2: SGHRS and YFSETQ. The CDR3 contains 15 residues. V shed 4 bases, J shed 6 bases, and the junction held 8 bases outside the gene matches. The CDR3 loop is CASSPGGVEAGELFF. CDR3 coding DNA: TGCGCCAGCAGCCCAGGGGGCGTGGAAGCCGGGGAGCTGTTTTTT. Complete variable domain (other parts from reference TRBV5-1 and TRBJ2-2): KAGVTQTPRYLIKTRGQQVTLSCSPISGHRSVSWYQQTPGQGLQFLFEYFSETQRNKGNFPGRFSGRQFSNSRSEMNVSTLELGDSALYLCASSPGGVEAGELFFGEGSRLTVL.